The T cell receptor beta chain described here comes from a study of technical replicates of blood from a few donors. The table came from immunoSEQ multiplex PCR; TCRdb's copy has only in-frame clones and leaves some out. The sample shows about 88,000 clones, 85% to 95% of them seen only once. This CDR3 has 15 amino acids. Looked up from germline, CDR1 is LNHDA and CDR2 is SQIVND (reference sequence). The V and J ends lost 5 bases and 5 bases respectively, with 18 bases between them. The chain couples TRBV19 to TRBJ2-5; possible D gene TRBD2, 6 bases. Specimen: T cells isolated from PBMCs. The receptor was isolated from a human donor in good health. CDR3 nucleotides: TGTGCCAGTAGTGCGGGATCCCTAGGAGGGGAGACCCAGTACTTC. Protein product: CASSAGSLGGETQYF.